This T cell receptor beta chain comes out of a study of blood T cell repertoires in COVID-19. This clone was seen a handful of times. CDR3 length: 15 residues. V dropped 0 bases and J dropped 9; count of bases not matched to a gene: 4. The germline CDR1 and CDR2 sequences are SGDLS and YYNGEE. The data were produced by immunoSEQ multiplex PCR, yet TCRdb's version contains in-frame clones alone and is incomplete. The sample consists of about 360,000 clones, more than 75% of them appearing once. The chain couples TRBV9 to TRBJ1-6, with 9 positions matching TRBD1. The clonotype comes from a man aged 35-49 years in a cohort exposed to, infected with or recovered from COVID-19 (not recorded which). The source material was PBMCs or T cells enriched from blood (not recorded which). CDR3 amino acids: CASSVATGGGSPLHF. In nucleotides, the CDR3 is TGTGCCAGCAGCGTAGCAACAGGGGGCGGTTCACCCCTCCACTTT. Based on the CDR3 plus reference TRBV9 and TRBJ1-6, the full variable domain is DSGVTQTPKHLITATGQRVTLRCSPRSGDLSVYWYQQSLDQGLQFLIQYYNGEERAKGNILERFSAQQFPDLHSELNLSSLELGDSALYFCASSVATGGGSPLHFGNGTRLTVT.